This T cell receptor (beta chain) was documented in a study of cytotoxic CD8 clonotypes in ibrutinib-treated CLL. Background on the study: For this cohort, patients were 10 to 11 relapsed/refractory and about 16 treatment-naive, while about 17 were IGHV unmutated.

Details on this clone: As yet, its antigen is unknown.

Study-wide points: Sampling times differed between sustained-remission and progressing patients. Baseline values of clonality outstripped age-matched healthy donors and followed circulating CD8+ T-cell counts.

Generated by immunoSEQ multiplex PCR, the TCRdb table keeps only in-frame clones and is missing some. The sample has 250,000 to 350,000 clones; approximately 76% are singletons. This CDR3 has 14 amino acids. CDR1 is SGHRS, CDR2 YFSETQ, per germline. V lost 4 bases and J lost 4; bases outside the gene matches: 5. The chain has TRBV5-1 and TRBJ2-5; 9 nucleotides agree with TRBD2. This specimen consisted of PBMCs, obtained at disease progression, from a patient treated with ibrutinib. This TCR was recovered from a human donor with chronic lymphocytic leukemia. CDR3 in DNA: TGCGCCAGCAGCCACGGGACTAGCCGAGAGACCCAGTACTTC. It is translated as CASSHGTSRETQYF. The variable domain in full, completed from reference TRBV5-1 and TRBJ2-5, reads KAGVTQTPRYLIKTRGQQVTLSCSPISGHRSVSWYQQTPGQGLQFLFEYFSETQRNKGNFPGRFSGRQFSNSRSEMNVSTLELGDSALYLCASSHGTSRETQYFGPGTRLLVL.